These 10 T cell receptor beta chains came from one sample sequenced in a study of T cell changes during pregnancy in multiple sclerosis. TCRdb keeps only in-frame clones here, not all; method: immunoSEQ multiplex PCR. The table shows about 64,000 clones, with roughly 92% occurring only once. Sequences were derived from peripheral blood, sampled in the second trimester of pregnancy. The receptors derive from a female donor with multiple sclerosis, enrolled in a pregnancy study.

The chain carries TRBV28 and TRBJ1-5, with 7 bases fitting TRBD1. Trimming removed 6 bases from V and 5 bases from J; junction bases left unmatched: 19. The CDR3 is 18 residues long. Germline V CDR1 and CDR2: MDHEN, SYDVKM. CDR3 in amino acids: CASSLSGHRTGYYQPQHF. The CDR3 DNA reads as TGTGCCAGCAGCCTGAGCGGGCACAGGACAGGCTACTATCAGCCCCAGCATTTT.

V and J are TRBV5-1 and TRBJ2-7, with TRBD1 identical over 8 bases. V shed 5 bases, J shed 4 bases, and the junction held 11 bases outside the gene matches. This CDR3 comprises 15 residues. CDR1 and CDR2 (germline): SGHRS, YFSETQ. This CDR3 is CASRTGAGLPYEQYF. Here the CDR3 DNA reads TGCGCCAGCAGGACAGGGGCGGGACTGCCTTACGAGCAGTACTTC. Filled out from reference TRBV5-1 and TRBJ2-7, the complete variable domain reads KAGVTQTPRYLIKTRGQQVTLSCSPISGHRSVSWYQQTPGQGLQFLFEYFSETQRNKGNFPGRFSGRQFSNSRSEMNVSTLELGDSALYLCASRTGAGLPYEQYFGPGTRLTVT.

CDR3 in amino acids: CASTIGASGVTDTQYF. CDR3 nucleotide sequence: TGTGCCAGCACTATCGGAGCTAGCGGGGTGACAGATACGCAGTATTTT. V is TRBV28 and J is TRBJ2-3, with 9 bases that match TRBD2. CDR1 is MDHEN, CDR2 SYDVKM, per germline. V lost 7 bases to trimming and J lost 3 bases; unmatched junction nucleotides: 11. This CDR3 is built from 16 residues.

J is TRBJ2-3 and V is TRBV27, with 7 bases aligning to TRBD2. CDR1 is MNHEY, CDR2 SMNVEV, per germline (reference sequence). This CDR3 region has 15 residues. V lost 6 bases to trimming and J lost 0 bases; unmatched junction nucleotides: 6. CDR3 DNA sequence: TGTGCCAGCAGCCAAGGGACTACTAGCACAGATACGCAGTATTTT. Amino acid sequence: CASSQGTTSTDTQYF.

J is TRBJ1-5 and V is TRBV18; no clear D. The ends were cut back, 3 bases at V and 6 bases at J, with 15 bases in the middle. From germline, CDR1 is KGHSH and CDR2 LQKENI. The CDR3 sequence is 15 residues long. CDR3 DNA: TGTGCCAGCTCACCGTCCGCCCCCACGGGTCAGCCCCAGCATTTT. It is translated as CASSPSAPTGQPQHF.

This clone was recorded a few times. The J gene is TRBJ1-5, the V gene TRBV15; 7 bases map to TRBD1. The CDR3 consists of 14 residues. Germline CDR1 reads LNHNV; CDR2 reads YYDKDF (reference sequence). Trimming at V came to 5 bases and at J to 4 bases, leaving 5 bases not matched to a gene. CDR3 sequence: CATSGGQTNQPQHF. DNA for the CDR3: TGTGCCACCAGCGGGGGACAGACAAATCAGCCCCAGCATTTT.

V usage is TRBV5-1 and J usage is TRBJ2-7, with TRBD1 matching over 7 bases. Germline-derived CDR1 and CDR2 are SGHRS and YFSETQ. CDR3 length: 14 residues. V lost 4 bases, J lost 2 bases, and 6 bases stayed unmatched. The DNA for the CDR3 is TGCGCCAGCAGCGCACGGGACAGCACCTACGAGCAGTACTTC. The encoded protein is CASSARDSTYEQYF.

This clone occurred once. The chain carries TRBV10-3 and TRBJ2-7, with 11 bases aligning to TRBD1. V dropped 9 bases and J dropped 5; count of bases not matched to a gene: 3. This CDR3 spans 12 amino acids. The germline V gene has CDR1 ENHRY and CDR2 SYGVKD. The CDR3 loop reads CAIGTGGNEQYF. The CDR3 coding sequence is TGTGCCATAGGGACAGGGGGGAACGAGCAGTACTTC.

The chain links TRBV9 to TRBJ1-2; TRBD1 is a possible D gene (6 bases). CDR3 length: 15 residues. Germline V gene sequence: CDR1 SGDLS, CDR2 YYNGEE. Trimming left V 4 bases short and J 4 bases short, with 17 bases between. CDR3 coding DNA: TGTGCCAGCAGCAAGCAGGGGTTGGGTAGCTATGGCTACACCTTC. Its translation: CASSKQGLGSYGYTF. The whole variable domain, filled in from reference TRBV9 and TRBJ1-2, reads DSGVTQTPKHLITATGQRVTLRCSPRSGDLSVYWYQQSLDQGLQFLIQYYNGEERAKGNILERFSAQQFPDLHSELNLSSLELGDSALYFCASSKQGLGSYGYTFGSGTRLTVV.

The chain combines TRBV6-1 with TRBJ2-5; 9 bases match TRBD2. This CDR3 has 13 residues. Germline V CDR1 and CDR2: MNHNS, SASEGT. Unmatched junction bases numbered 0, after V lost 6 bases and J lost 1 base. The CDR3 spells CASRGLAQETQYF. The CDR3 DNA sequence: TGTGCCAGCAGGGGACTAGCCCAAGAGACCCAGTACTTC.